The source of this T cell receptor beta chain is a study of T-cell memory formation after mild COVID-19. General study points: Balance between CD4 and CD8 was seen in clones contracting day 15 to 85, and a CD4+ lean was seen in later expanders.

TCRdb recomputed calls from the 5' RACE reads with MiXCR, one row per CDR3 protein. The sample holds approximately 490,000 distinct CDR3 sequences; 20% are singletons and the top ten take roughly an eighth. The V segment lost 4 bases and the J segment 2 bases; nucleotides outside the gene matches: 6. CDR1 SEHNR and CDR2 FQNEAQ come from the germline V gene (reference sequence). The length of the CDR3 is 15 residues. This clonotype showed up just a few times. No antigen is known for it. V is TRBV7-9 and J is TRBJ2-3; 7 nucleotides match TRBD2. The source is an adult woman who had mild COVID-19 (a few samples of this study predate the infection). Cell type and time point are not known. The specimen was PBMCs or a T cell subset sorted from them (not recorded which). CDR3 in amino acids: CASSSLTSPTDTQYF. The DNA for the CDR3 is TGTGCCAGCAGCTCCTTGACTAGCCCCACAGATACGCAGTATTTT.